The rows below give T cell receptor beta chains drawn from one sample of a study of T-cell memory formation after mild COVID-19. TCRdb reanalysed the 5' RACE reads using MiXCR and keeps one entry per CDR3 protein. The table shows about 150,000 distinct CDR3 sequences, with approximately 13% occurring only once. Sequences were obtained from PBMCs or a T cell subset sorted from them (not recorded which). The receptor source for this set is a man aged 18 to 35 who had mild COVID-19 (a few samples of this study predate the infection). Cell type and time point are not known. CDR3s include the opening cysteine and the closing phenylalanine or tryptophan. The order of the fields is J gene, CDR3 length, V gene, clone size, D gene, CDR3 DNA, CDR3 protein. A D gene is named only where the DNA matches it firmly. Not every row has a clone size; where given, it reads once, few, many or a size class.

TRBJ2-7	14	TRBV30	NA	TRBD1	TGTGCCTGGAACCGGAGGACAGGGTTCTACGAGCAGTACTTC	CAWNRRTGFYEQYF
TRBJ2-5	16	TRBV7-3	NA	TRBD2	TGTGCCAGCAGGCCCGATAGCGGGGGGGCAGCGGCGACCCAGTACTTC	CASRPDSGGAAATQYF
TRBJ1-1	18	TRBV11-2	few	TRBD1	TGTGCCAGCAGCCCTAGGGGCACAGGGGGCTGGTTGAACACTGAAGCTTTCTTT	CASSPRGTGGWLNTEAFF
TRBJ1-1	18	TRBV4-3	few	TRBD1	TGCGCCAGCAGCCAAGGAACGTATCAGGGGGCGCGGGTGTCTGAAGCTTTCTTT	CASSQGTYQGARVSEAFF
TRBJ1-3	14	TRBV6-5	NA	NA	TGTGCCAGCAGTTACGACAGCTCTGGAAACACCATATATTTT	CASSYDSSGNTIYF
TRBJ1-2	15	TRBV7-2	NA	NA	TGTGCCAGCAGCTTAGGGGGAGGGGTTAACTATGGCTACACCTTC	CASSLGGGVNYGYTF
TRBJ2-3	15	TRBV4-1	few	NA	TGCGCCAGCTTAGACGGAGGGGGCGCGGCAGATACGCAGTATTTT	CASLDGGGAADTQYF
TRBJ1-6	15	TRBV7-2	few	NA	TGTGCCAGCAGCCCGGGGACCGCTTGGGGATCACCCCTCCACTTT	CASSPGTAWGSPLHF
TRBJ2-3	14	TRBV6-4	few	TRBD2	TGTGCCAGCAGTTACCCCTCGGGGGGAGGTACGCAGTATTTT	CASSYPSGGGTQYF
TRBJ1-2	15	TRBV11-2	few	TRBD1	TGTGCCAGCAGCTTATTCCAGGGGGCGGACTATGGCTACACCTTC	CASSLFQGADYGYTF
TRBJ2-7	15	TRBV7-6	NA	NA	TGTGCCAGCAGCTTAAGAACCGGGCCGAGTTACGAGCAGTACTTC	CASSLRTGPSYEQYF
TRBJ1-3	11	TRBV7-9	many	NA	TGTGCCAGCAGCTTAACAGGCCTCGTATATTTT	CASSLTGLVYF
TRBJ1-4	16	TRBV2	few	NA	TGTGCCAGCAGTGCCGATTACAGCGCAACTAATGAAAAACTGTTTTTT	CASSADYSATNEKLFF
TRBJ2-2	14	TRBV5-1	many	NA	TGCGCCAGCAGCCTGGGACAAAACACCGGGGAGCTGTTTTTT	CASSLGQNTGELFF
TRBJ2-5	13	TRBV11-2	few	TRBD1	TGTGCCAGCAGCTCGACAGGGGCAGAGACCCAGTACTTC	CASSSTGAETQYF
TRBJ2-1	13	TRBV12-3/TRBV12-4	many	NA	TGTGCCAGCAGTTTAGGGCCCCAGGATGAGCAGTTCTTC	CASSLGPQDEQFF
TRBJ1-6	13	TRBV7-2	few	NA	TGTGCCAGCAGCCGAGGACAGCCTTCACCCCTCCACTTT	CASSRGQPSPLHF
TRBJ1-4	14	TRBV5-1	NA	NA	TGCGCCAGCAGTTTAGGATCAACTAATGAAAAACTGTTTTTT	CASSLGSTNEKLFF
TRBJ2-2	18	TRBV5-1	many	TRBD2	TGCGCCAGCAGCTTATGGACTAGCGGGGGGGCCGGCACCGGGGAGCTGTTTTTT	CASSLWTSGGAGTGELFF
TRBJ2-2	16	TRBV24-1	few	TRBD2	TGTGCCACCAGTGATTCTCGGCGGGGGGCCACCGGGGAGCTGTTTTTT	CATSDSRRGATGELFF
TRBJ1-3	16	TRBV4-1	few	NA	TGCGCCAGCAGCCAAGAGGTACAGCTCACTGGAAACACCATATATTTT	CASSQEVQLTGNTIYF
TRBJ2-3	12	TRBV6-2/TRBV6-3	many	NA	TGTGCCAGCAGTTACGGGCCGGGTACGCAGTATTTT	CASSYGPGTQYF
TRBJ2-2	14	TRBV3-1	few	TRBD1	TGTGCCAGCAGCCCGACAGGGGTTGCCGGGGAGCTGTTTTTT	CASSPTGVAGELFF
TRBJ1-1	17	TRBV6-2/TRBV6-3	NA	NA	TGTGCCAGCAGTTACTCCGAGTGGAGGATTGCGCACACTGAAGCTTTCTTT	CASSYSEWRIAHTEAFF
TRBJ2-1	13	TRBV5-5	NA	NA	TGTGCCAGCAGCGGCGGAAGGTTAAATGAGCAGTTCTTC	CASSGGRLNEQFF
TRBJ2-7	15	TRBV5-1	NA	TRBD2	TGCGCCAGCAGCGTCACTAGCGGGGGGAACTACGAGCAGTACTTC	CASSVTSGGNYEQYF
TRBJ1-2	14	TRBV12-3/TRBV12-4	few	NA	TGTGCCAGCAGATCCTCCGGGAGCTTCTATGGCTACACCTTC	CASRSSGSFYGYTF
TRBJ2-1	14	TRBV5-1	many	NA	TGCGCCAGCATGCGATCGGGGGACTACAATGAGCAGTTCTTC	CASMRSGDYNEQFF
TRBJ1-2	13	TRBV3-1	NA	TRBD1	TGTGCCAGCAGCTGGGGACAGGATAGCGGCTACACCTTC	CASSWGQDSGYTF
TRBJ1-1	16	TRBV6-2/TRBV6-3	NA	NA	TGTGCCAGCAGTTACTTGGCGGGACGGGTGAACACTGAAGCTTTCTTT	CASSYLAGRVNTEAFF
TRBJ2-4	18	TRBV7-2	NA	NA	TGTGCCAGCAGCTTAGTACCTCCCGGGCAGTTAGGCAAAAACATTCAGTACTTC	CASSLVPPGQLGKNIQYF
TRBJ1-5	16	TRBV19	few	TRBD1	TGTGCCAGTAGTATAAGACAGGGAGCCGTTTATCAGCCCCAGCATTTT	CASSIRQGAVYQPQHF
TRBJ2-1	15	TRBV5-6	NA	NA	TGTGCCAGCAGCAGAGGGACCGACGCCTACAATGAGCAGTTCTTC	CASSRGTDAYNEQFF
TRBJ1-1	12	TRBV5-5	NA	NA	TGTGCCAGCAGCACGGACAGCACTGAAGCTTTCTTT	CASSTDSTEAFF
TRBJ2-2	17	TRBV6-2/TRBV6-3	few	TRBD2	TGTGCCAGCAGTTACTCCCAGCGGGGTTTACCCACCGGGGAGCTGTTTTTT	CASSYSQRGLPTGELFF
TRBJ2-7	14	TRBV29-1	NA	NA	TGCAGCGTTGAGCCTGATAAGGGTTCCTACGAGCAGTACTTC	CSVEPDKGSYEQYF
TRBJ2-1	14	TRBV6-6	few	TRBD2	TGTGCCAGCATGGTGCGGGGAGGGCTGTCGGAGCAGTTCTTC	CASMVRGGLSEQFF
TRBJ2-7	14	TRBV6-1	NA	NA	TGTGCCAGCAGTGAAAAGGGACGGACCACCGAGCAGTACTTC	CASSEKGRTTEQYF
TRBJ1-2	15	TRBV7-2	few	TRBD1	TGTGCCAGCAGCCCCCAACCAGGGGGCAACTATGGCTACACCTTC	CASSPQPGGNYGYTF
TRBJ1-1	16	TRBV27	few	TRBD1	TGTGCCAGCAGTTCCACGGGACAGGGTCGGTTCACTGAAGCTTTCTTT	CASSSTGQGRFTEAFF
TRBJ2-1	16	TRBV7-2	few	TRBD2	TGTGCCAGCAGCTTGAATCCAGGGACTATCCTCAATGAGCAGTTCTTC	CASSLNPGTILNEQFF
TRBJ2-3	13	TRBV27	few	NA	TGTGCCTGCAAGGGTAACCGCCCGGATACGCAGTATTTT	CACKGNRPDTQYF
TRBJ2-3	15	TRBV7-2	NA	NA	TGTGCCAGCAGCTTAAATGGCCCTAGCACAGATACGCAGTATTTT	CASSLNGPSTDTQYF
TRBJ1-3	17	TRBV12-3/TRBV12-4	NA	TRBD1	TGTGCCAGCAGCTCCGGGACAGGGCCAAGCTCTGGAAACACCATATATTTT	CASSSGTGPSSGNTIYF
TRBJ1-5	14	TRBV4-3	few	TRBD1	TGCGCCAGCAGCAGGACAGGATTCGAAGAGCCCCAGCATTTT	CASSRTGFEEPQHF
TRBJ2-2	16	TRBV5-1	NA	NA	TGCGCCAGCAGCTTGGCCCGGGGCAGCAACACCGGGGAGCTGTTTTTT	CASSLARGSNTGELFF
TRBJ2-5	12	TRBV7-2	few	NA	TGTGCCAGCAGCTCGCTATGGGAGACCCAGTACTTC	CASSSLWETQYF
TRBJ1-1	16	TRBV10-3	NA	NA	TGTGCCATCAGTGAGTCGAGAACAGCCCTGAAAACTGAAGCTTTCTTT	CAISESRTALKTEAFF
TRBJ2-7	12	TRBV12-3/TRBV12-4	NA	NA	TGTGCCAGCAGCCGTACAGAGTACGAGCAGTACTTC	CASSRTEYEQYF
TRBJ2-1	17	TRBV3-1	few	TRBD2	TGTGCCAGCAGCCATCTGAGCGGGGGGCCCATCTACAATGAGCAGTTCTTC	CASSHLSGGPIYNEQFF
TRBJ2-3	16	TRBV5-1	NA	NA	TGCGCCAGCAGCGTACAGGGGACTATCCTCACAGATACGCAGTATTTT	CASSVQGTILTDTQYF
TRBJ2-5	12	TRBV20-1	NA	TRBD2	TGCAGTGCTAGGACTAGCGGAGAGACCCAGTACTTC	CSARTSGETQYF
TRBJ2-6	15	TRBV6-5	NA	NA	TGTGCCAGCAGTTACACCGAGTCTGGGGCCAACGTCCTGACTTTC	CASSYTESGANVLTF
TRBJ2-2	15	TRBV4-3	few	TRBD1	TGCGCCAGCAGCCAAGAAGGACAGGGGACCGGGGAGCTGTTTTTT	CASSQEGQGTGELFF
TRBJ1-2	15	TRBV3-1	NA	NA	TGTGCCAGCAGCCGCTTCGGTCAGGGCAACTATGGCTACACCTTC	CASSRFGQGNYGYTF